A single T cell receptor (beta chain) is shown here with its context. Its target antigen remains unknown. No base quality information exists; no much larger clone differs at one position. Taken with the paper, the label for time point translates to: persistent/refractory GD, antithyroid drugs over 5 years with positive TRAb. RNA was extracted from PBMCs in TRIzol for both TCR sequencing and RNA sequencing. The diagnosis of Graves' disease followed American Thyroid Association guidelines. Patients for the study were recruited at an endocrinology department in Xi'an, China. Each patient gave 7.5 to 10 milliliters of peripheral blood, collected in an EDTA anticoagulant tube. Ficoll Paque Plus density gradient separation was used to isolate PBMCs, and no further T cell sorting was performed. RNA quality was checked with an Agilent 2100 Bioanalyzer and agarose gel, and concentration with a NanoDrop 2000.

The sample is drawn from a study of regulatory T cells in long-lasting Graves disease (TCRdb year 2021). In the study overall: Persistent Graves' disease was defined as persistently positive TSH receptor autoantibodies together with antithyroid drug treatment for over 5 years. Patients with persistent Graves' disease were compared with patients with newly diagnosed Graves' disease using TCR sequencing and RNA sequencing of peripheral blood. The study was registered as a clinical trial and conducted in China. A total of 33 samples underwent TCR sequencing: about 13 from persistent and about 20 from newly diagnosed Graves' disease patients. Persistent Graves' disease patients in the clinical cohort had taken antithyroid drugs for roughly ten years on average.

V is cut by 10 bases and J by 4 bases, and the space between the germline ends is 19 bases. The germline V gene (reference sequence) sets CDR1 to MNHEY and CDR2 to SMNVEV. The CDR3 runs 14 amino acids, cysteine and phenylalanine included. The kept DNA is CDR3 alone, 42 bases in frame from the first base. Study-wide conclusions, independent of this receptor: Because the primary lesion, thyroid tissue, could not be accessed, the study looked at peripheral blood alone. Sequencing and analysis were limited to the TCR beta chain. Persistent Graves' disease patients showed lower TCR Shannon entropy and fewer highly expanded clones than newly diagnosed patients, suggesting clonal expansion. More public clonotypes were shared among persistent patients (under 3,000) than among newly diagnosed patients (approximately 1,000). TRBV28, TRBJ1-2 and TRBJ2-5 were preferentially used in persistent disease, while TRBV20-1 and TRBJ2-1 were favored in newly diagnosed disease. The authors acknowledged the small sample size as a limitation that may reduce accuracy.

The library was generated by multiplex PCR. Sequencing relied on an Illumina HiSeq 4000. iRepertoire HTBI primers and Arm-PCR amplification of CDR3 regions were used to construct TCR beta libraries. Gel purification was performed on PCR products prior to sequencing. The authors' pipeline ran thus. Across samples, around 58 TRBV and 13 to 15 TRBJ segments were identified and used for gene usage analysis of CDR3 amino acid clonotypes. COPE and FqMerger were used to merge the filtered high-quality paired reads into contigs. BLAST was used to align contigs to IMGT TRBV, TRBD and TRBJ reference genes, and CDR3 was defined according to IMGT. Any clonotype with a frequency above 0.1% was classified as a highly expanded clone. Repertoire diversity was measured by Shannon entropy, and V-J evenness by the Gini coefficient. Clonotypes shared by more than one individual were considered public. In TCRdb, the public reads were trimmed at Q25 with fastp and aligned with MiXCR, with productive beta chains retained. Identical CDR3 protein sequences are pooled into one entry, listed with their most common genes and DNA. Clone size and V and J calls follow TCRdb, not the original study. Counted in this sample were roughly 400,000 distinct CDR3 sequences; around 20% of them appeared once. The ten largest clonotypes hold around an eighth of the sample.

This specimen consisted of peripheral blood mononuclear cells (PBMCs), obtained when the disease was refractory, from a patient treated with antithyroid drugs. The chain was built from TRBV27 and TRBJ2-5; the D region is possibly TRBD1 or TRBD2, each matching across 5 bases. This clonotype was sampled from a female donor with Graves disease. The CDR3: CATTSLRDLETQYF. Read as DNA, the sequence is TGTGCCACCACTAGTCTGAGGGACCTAGAGACCCAGTACTTC.